This TCR beta chain was recorded in a study of CD4 T cell repertoires in COVID-19. Sequencing was done directly on freshly isolated, uncultured memory T cells. Measured with immunoSEQ multiplex PCR; TCRdb has only the in-frame clones, and not every one. The sample records fewer than 10,000 clones, about 85% being singletons. There are 15 residues in the CDR3. The V end lost 7 bases, the J end lost 2 bases, and 17 bases lay between the germline ends. From germline, CDR1 is SGHTA and CDR2 FQGNSA. The TCR comes from a human donor who had COVID-19. This rearrangement joins TRBV7-2 to TRBJ2-5; D possibly corresponds to TRBD1 (8 bases). Sequences were derived from effector memory CD4+ T cells from blood, sampled before the COVID-19 pandemic. The CDR3 reads CASTHGGDRQETQYF. The CDR3 DNA reads TGTGCCAGCACCCATGGGGGGGACAGGCAAGAGACCCAGTACTTC.